These 21 T cell receptor beta chains originate from one sample sequenced in a study of T cell clonality in common variable immunodeficiency. Study findings and constraints: Fewer deletions and N-nucleotide insertions were reportedly seen in common variable immunodeficiency TCR beta sequences.

Assay used: immunoSEQ multiplex PCR; TCRdb lists only in-frame clones, some missing. This sample has about 33,000 clones, each found more than once. Their target antigens are unknown. The specimen was peripheral blood mononuclear cells. Receptor source: a human donor with common variable immunodeficiency.

This clone was observed at least ten times. The sequenced part of the CDR3 DNA is TGTGCCTGGAAAATGGGACAGGGAAGCACTGAA. It is translated as CAWKMGQGSTE. The CDR3 reads in full as CAWKMGQGSTEAFF. The chain recombines TRBV30 with TRBJ1-1, with 9 bases fitting TRBD1. The CDR3 goes on 3 residues after the read ends, and that part is filled in from the germline J gene. V shed 4 bases and J 4 bases; nucleotides not matched to a gene: 7. The CDR3 has 14 residues. Per germline, CDR1 GTSNPN and CDR2 SVGIG (reference sequence).

The table lists this clone with a few counts. Read sequence stops 3 residues before the CDR3 end, and the germline J gene provides the missing end. The V and J genes are TRBV6-2 or TRBV6-3 and TRBJ1-1; D perhaps matches TRBD1 (5 bases). CDR1 is MNHEY, CDR2 SVGEGT, per germline. Trimming shortened V by 1 base and J by 1 base, and 10 bases separated the two germline ends. The CDR3 contains 15 residues. CDR3: CASSYLPTGNTEAFF. CDR3 bases read: TGTGCCAGCAGTTACTTACCAACAGGGAACACTGAA.

This clone was counted a few times. The read halts 3 residues ahead of the CDR3 end, with the missing end drawn from the germline J gene. The chain is built from TRBV19 and TRBJ1-1, with 7 bases that match TRBD1. This CDR3 has 17 amino acids. Germline V lookup: CDR1 LNHDA, CDR2 SQIVND (reference sequence). Unmatched junction bases numbered 15, after V lost 5 bases and J lost 3 bases. Incomplete CDR3 DNA: TGTGCCAGTAGTCTCTCGATGAACAGGGGATTGGACACTGAA. Residues: CASSLSMNRGLDTE. The full-length CDR3 reads as CASSLSMNRGLDTEAFF.

A remark on this clone: The read halts 3 residues ahead of the CDR3 end, with the missing end drawn from the germline J gene. This chain uses TRBV7-8 with TRBJ2-3, with TRBD2 matching 9 bases. CDR3 length: 15 residues. With V trimmed by 5 bases and J by 6 bases, 9 bases remained unmatched. Germline V gene data show CDR1 as SGHVS and CDR2 as FQNEAQ. CDR3 bases read: TGTGCCAGCAGCCCGCGGGGGGGCGACCGGGATACG. Amino acids: CASSPRGGDRDT. The full CDR3 protein reads CASSPRGGDRDTQYF. Supplemented by reference TRBV7-8 and TRBJ2-3, the full variable domain reads GAGVSQSPRYKVAKRGQDVALRCDPISGHVSLFWYQQALGQGPEFLTYFQNEAQLDKSGLPSDRFFAERPEGSVSTLKIQRTQQEDSAVYLCASSPRGGDRDTQYFGPGTRLTVL.

This clone appeared a few times. Germline and junction disagree at one end, which may indicate a read error. Read sequence stops 3 residues before the CDR3 end, and the germline J gene provides the missing end. The chain couples TRBV18 to TRBJ1-5; D remains ambiguous. The germline gives CDR1 KGHSH, CDR2 LQKENI. This CDR3 comprises 12 residues. CDR3 bases read: TGTGCCAGCGCGGGCAGCAAGCAGCCC. Protein product: CASAGSKQP. In full, the CDR3 reads CASAGSKQPQHF.

This clone was counted at least ten times. The CDR3 end is not reached by the read, which stops 3 residues before it; the germline J gene fills it in. The chain employs TRBV12-3 or TRBV12-4 and TRBJ1-1, with 8 bases aligning to TRBD1. CDR3 length equals 13 residues. The covered CDR3 bases are TGTGCCAGCAGTTTGGCTCAGGGGGCTGGT. Translating gives CASSLAQGAG. The entire CDR3 is CASSLAQGAGAFF.

A note on this clone: The CDR3 end falls 3 residues outside the read, so it is completed with the germline J gene. The chain links TRBV6-1 to TRBJ1-5, with unresolved D. CDR1 and CDR2 from the germline V gene are MNHNS and SASEGT. V was trimmed by 0 bases and J by 2 bases, leaving 14 bases between them. The CDR3 contains 17 residues. The covered CDR3 bases are TGTGCCAGCAGTGAAGCGGGCGGGGTCGGTGGCAATCAGCCC. It yields the protein CASSEAGGVGGNQP. The entire CDR3 protein reads CASSEAGGVGGNQPQHF.

The table lists this clone with a few counts. Read sequence stops 3 residues before the CDR3 end, and the germline J gene provides the missing end. The gene calls are TRBV2 and TRBJ2-1, with TRBD1 as a possible D gene (6 bases). In germline, CDR1 is SNHLY, CDR2 FYNNEI. The CDR3 extends over 13 amino acids. V shed 5 bases and J shed 9 bases, with 14 bases lying between them. CDR3 loop: CASSRIQGSEQFF. The covered CDR3 bases are TGTGCCAGCAGTAGAATACAGGGAAGTGAG.

A few counts support this clone. The read stops 3 residues short of the end of the CDR3; the missing end is completed from the germline J gene. The J gene is TRBJ2-7, the V gene TRBV7-9, with D tentatively TRBD1 (5 bases). The CDR3 runs 11 residues. Deletions cut 8 bases from V and 6 bases from J, with 11 bases between. The germline V gene encodes CDR1 SEHNR and CDR2 FQNEAQ (reference sequence). The chain's CDR3 is CASSDRGEQYF. The sequenced CDR3 bases are TGTGCCAGCTCCGACAGAGGCGAG.

About this clone: The sequence runs out 3 residues before the end of the CDR3; the remainder is reconstructed from the germline J gene. V and J are TRBV30 and TRBJ1-1, with D maybe TRBD1 (5 bases). Trimming took off 2 bases at V and 1 base at J, with 11 bases between the two ends. Per the germline V gene, CDR1 is GTSNPN and CDR2 is SVGIG (reference sequence). This CDR3 spans 14 amino acids. The covered CDR3 bases are TGTGCCTGGAGTATCGGGGGGGGGAACACTGAA. It specifies CAWSIGGGNTE. The CDR3 in full is CAWSIGGGNTEAFF.

This clone came up many times. With the read ending 3 residues before the CDR3 end, the germline J gene is used to fill in that end. This chain joins TRBV7-9 and TRBJ1-3, with D tentatively TRBD1 (5 bases). This CDR3 is 13 amino acids long. The V end was cut by 8 bases, the J end by 0 bases, with 8 bases between. CDR1 and CDR2 (germline): SEHNR, FQNEAQ (reference sequence). The CDR3 spells CASGGYSGNTIYF. Incomplete CDR3 DNA: TGTGCCAGCGGGGGGTACTCTGGAAACACC.

This clone was picked up many times. The read gets to within 3 residues of the CDR3 end, and the germline J gene fills in the rest. The chain has TRBV29-1 and TRBJ1-6; D may be TRBD1 (5 bases). The CDR3 length is 13 residues. Germline CDR1 is SQVTM and CDR2 is ANQGSEA. The sequenced CDR3 bases are TGCAGCGTTGTTAACTCTGGGGCCAACGCC. It encodes CSVVNSGANA. The CDR3, in full, reads CSVVNSGANALHF.

Only a few counts were recorded for this clone. The read terminates 3 residues before the CDR3 end, so the remaining end is supplied by the germline J gene. The chain links TRBV6-1 to TRBJ2-2; 7 nucleotides match TRBD1. From germline, CDR1 is MNHNS and CDR2 SASEGT. V lost 1 base and J lost 0; bases outside the gene matches: 5. This CDR3 region has 17 residues. CDR3 DNA, as far as it was read: TGTGCCAGCAGTGAAGAGCAACAGGGGCCGAACACCGGGGAG. Translation: CASSEEQQGPNTGE. The whole CDR3 sequence is CASSEEQQGPNTGELFF.

This clone showed up many times. The read gets to within 3 residues of the CDR3 end, and the germline J gene fills in the rest. The chain couples TRBV30 to TRBJ2-3, with 7 bases matching TRBD2. Germline V gene sequence: CDR1 GTSNPN, CDR2 SVGIG (reference sequence). This CDR3 has 13 amino acids. Germline trimming cut 4 bases from V and 6 bases from J; bases unmatched to any gene: 7. Partial CDR3 DNA: TGTGCCTGGAAGGGTCCCGGGGGGGATACG. This sequence encodes CAWKGPGGDT. The CDR3, in full, reads CAWKGPGGDTQYF.

Regarding this clone: The DNA ends 3 residues before the CDR3 does, and the rest of the CDR3 is filled in from the germline J gene. The chain joins TRBV5-1 to TRBJ2-7; TRBD1 agrees at 7 bases. There are 13 residues in the CDR3. The germline V gene has CDR1 SGHRS and CDR2 YFSETQ. Trimming cost V 2 bases and J 5 bases; bases outside gene matches: 4. The CDR3 spells CASSLQGPDEQYF. CDR3 DNA, as far as it was read: TGCGCCAGCAGCTTACAGGGGCCGGACGAG.

About this clone: The read is 3 residues too short to cover the CDR3 end, so that end is filled in from the germline J gene. The gene calls are TRBV18 and TRBJ1-1; TRBD1 aligns across 10 bases. CDR1 KGHSH and CDR2 LQKENI come from the germline V gene. CDR3 size: 18 residues. Trimming at V came to 3 bases and at J to 1 base, leaving 11 bases not matched to a gene. The chain's CDR3 is CASSPLWTGGEKNTEAFF. Incomplete CDR3 DNA: TGTGCCAGCTCACCGCTATGGACAGGGGGAGAAAAGAACACTGAA.

Of note for this clone: The read ends 3 residues before the CDR3 terminus; that terminus is restored from the germline J gene. V and J are TRBV18 and TRBJ2-7; tentative D call: TRBD1 (6 bases). With 4 bases removed from V and 3 bases from J, the gap between germline ends came to 13 bases. Looked up from germline, CDR1 is KGHSH and CDR2 is LQKENI. This CDR3 spans 14 amino acids. CDR3 in amino acids: CASSRTAGDYEQYF. The CDR3 DNA, read in part, is TGTGCCAGCTCACGGACAGCTGGTGACTACGAG.

As for this clone: The missing CDR3 end, 3 residues past where the read stops, is filled in from the germline J gene. The V and J genes are TRBV19 and TRBJ2-2; perhaps TRBD1 as D (6 bases). The germline V gene encodes CDR1 LNHDA and CDR2 SQIVND (reference sequence). The CDR3 extends over 14 amino acids. The germline V and J ends were trimmed by 3 bases and 3 bases, with 8 bases remaining between them. CDR3 amino acids: CASSIGQYTGELFF. The DNA read from the CDR3 is TGTGCCAGTAGTATCGGACAGTACACCGGGGAG.

In its sample, this clone was seen many times. Sequence at one end of the junction differs from germline and may be a read error. The CDR3 end lies 3 residues beyond the end of the read and is filled in from the germline J gene. This chain joins TRBV2 and TRBJ2-4; D is perhaps TRBD1 (5 bases). CDR1 is SNHLY and CDR2 is FYNNEI in the germline V gene. This CDR3 is built from 14 residues. The CDR3: CASSDEGAQNTQYF. The covered CDR3 bases are TGTGCCAGCAGTGATGAAGGGGCCCAAAACACT.

On this clone: The CDR3 end lies 3 residues beyond the end of the read and is filled in from the germline J gene. The chain has TRBV18 and TRBJ1-1, with a tentative D call TRBD1 (5 bases). Germline values: CDR1 KGHSH, CDR2 LQKENI. The CDR3 length is 21 residues. The V end was cut by 3 bases, the J end by 1 base, with 30 bases between. The CDR3 region is CASSPLTYGQHGGLANTEAFF. CDR3 DNA, as far as it was read: TGTGCCAGCTCACCTTTGACCTACGGGCAACATGGGGGACTAGCGAACACTGAA.

As for this clone: The observed sequence ends 3 residues before the CDR3 terminus, with the missing tail filled in from the germline J gene. The chain joins TRBV19 to TRBJ1-4; the match to TRBD1 covers 10 bases. Trimming cost V 7 bases and J 5 bases; bases outside gene matches: 4. The CDR3 length is 14 residues. Per germline, CDR1 LNHDA and CDR2 SQIVND (reference sequence). CDR3 sequence reads: CASTTGQGNEKLFF. The CDR3 bases that were read are TGTGCCAGTACAACGGGACAGGGGAATGAAAAA.